The TCR beta chain under discussion was sequenced for a study of shared clonotypes between healthy human individuals. Turning to this clone: Its antigen is still unknown. Other DNA sequences in the sample encode the same CDR3.

Using immunoSEQ multiplex PCR, the repertoire was profiled, and TCRdb retains in-frame clones only, with some absent. This table has about 1,500,000 clones, roughly 96% appearing once. General study points: Non-shared clonotypes were found to have lower generation probabilities than the clonotypes that were shared by all four of the sorted-subset donors. What naive subsets generally showed was a larger estimated richness than memory subsets showed. Donor scarcity curtailed the genetic and exposure-history diversity represented herein.

The CDR3 length is 14 residues. Germline values: CDR1 MNHNS, CDR2 SASEGT. J lost 2 bases, V lost 10 bases, and 10 bases had no gene match. Sequencing was done on a sample of naive CD4+ T cells sorted from blood. Subset given: CD45RA+ positively selected. The TCR comes from a man aged 25-40 years in good health. The rearrangement joins TRBV6-1 to TRBJ1-2, with 7 bases identical to TRBD1. The CDR3 DNA reads TGTGCCACCTCTAGACAGGGACCCAACTATGGCTACACCTTC. It yields the protein CATSRQGPNYGYTF.